What follows is one T cell receptor beta chain and its context. This entry comes from a study of blood T cell repertoires in COVID-19. Study-wide context: The analysed material was cDNA or gDNA that came from T cells, B-cell-depleted T cells, or PBMCs.

J gave up 7 bases and V 1 base, and 8 bases lay outside the gene matches. CDR3 length: 16 residues. Germline V gene sequence: CDR1 ENHRY, CDR2 SYGVKD. Assay: immunoSEQ multiplex PCR; the TCRdb copy retains only in-frame clones and omits some. The sample includes 140,000 to 150,000 clones, about 90% seen only once; the top ten take about 11%. Residents of over 20 US areas, aged roughly 18 to 90 years, made up the participants. Cohorts were based on clinical histories the participants reported. Sequencing was carried out using PBMCs or T cells enriched from blood (not recorded which). This rearrangement joins TRBV10-3 to TRBJ1-5, with 9 bases aligning to TRBD1. This clonotype was sampled from a man aged 60 to 69 who had recovered from COVID-19. CDR3 sequence reads: CAISEYRTGARQPQHF. For the CDR3, the DNA is TGTGCCATCAGTGAGTATAGGACAGGGGCGCGACAGCCCCAGCATTTT.